This TCR beta chain was captured by sequencing in a study of T cell repertoires in cytomegalovirus infection. In the study overall: In public TCR beta signatures, there were indications of both CMV infection and matching HLA type. Findings and limits, study-wide: Clonotypes of TCR beta that were HLA-C-restricted and CMV-specific dominated the ex vivo response. Identification of carriers of CMV plus the relevant HLA was achieved through cumulative public TCR beta family frequency.

This clonotype was observed a handful of times. Its target is not known. Germline values: CDR1 MDHEN, CDR2 SYDVKM. The CDR3 is 16 amino acids. V trimming: 3 bases; J trimming: 0 bases; junction bases outside the gene matches: 7. TCRdb re-derived calls from the reads in MiXCR, one entry per CDR3 protein. This table holds around 270,000 distinct CDR3 sequences, roughly 9.1% found once. This TCR was recovered from a human donor in good health (CMV status not recorded). Some clones in this sample may be carry-over from other donors' samples. The sample comprised PBMCs. The V and J genes are TRBV28 and TRBJ1-1; 7 bases are a match to TRBD1. The CDR3 nucleotides read TGTGCCAGCAGTTTCACGACAGGGAACATGAACACTGAAGCTTTCTTT. This encodes CASSFTTGNMNTEAFF.